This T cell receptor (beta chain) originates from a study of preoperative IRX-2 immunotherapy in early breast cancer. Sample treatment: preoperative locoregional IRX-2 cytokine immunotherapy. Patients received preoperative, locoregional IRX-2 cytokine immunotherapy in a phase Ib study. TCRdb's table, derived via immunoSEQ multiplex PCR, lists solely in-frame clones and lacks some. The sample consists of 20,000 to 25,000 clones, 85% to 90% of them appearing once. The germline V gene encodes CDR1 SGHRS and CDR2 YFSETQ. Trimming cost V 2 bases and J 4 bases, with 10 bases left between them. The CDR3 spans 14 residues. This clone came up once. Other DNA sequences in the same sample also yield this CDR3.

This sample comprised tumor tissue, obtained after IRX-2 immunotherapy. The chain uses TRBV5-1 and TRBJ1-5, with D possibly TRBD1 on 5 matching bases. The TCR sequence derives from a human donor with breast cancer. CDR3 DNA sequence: TGCGCCAGCAGCTTCGGGACTCCGAATCAGCCCCAGCATTTT. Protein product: CASSFGTPNQPQHF.